This section outlines one TCR beta chain sequence together with its context. The antigen is not known. These data belong to a study of T-cell memory formation after mild COVID-19. Study conclusions and caveats: Whether second-wave clones peaking at day 37 were SARS-CoV-2 specific went unconfirmed. Prior to infection, memory already included some responding clones, suggesting cross-reactive memory joined.

Trimming removed 4 bases from V and 10 bases from J, with 21 bases in between. The length of the CDR3 is 15 residues. Each CDR3 protein is one row after TCRdb ran MiXCR on the 5' RACE reads. The sample consists of fewer than 650,000 distinct CDR3 sequences, around a sixth of them appearing once. Sequencing used PBMCs or a T cell subset sorted from them (not recorded which). The rearrangement links TRBV23-1 to TRBJ2-3; tentative D call: TRBD1 (5 bases). TRBV23-1 is an open reading frame, and its role is uncertain. The receptor comes from an adult woman who had mild COVID-19 (a few samples of this study predate the infection). Cell type and time point are not known. The CDR3 sequence is CASSLPGRPAYPQYF. The CDR3 DNA reads TGCGCCAGCAGTCTCCCAGGGCGACCGGCGTATCCGCAGTATTTT.